The 19 T cell receptor beta chains in this list originate from one sample, sequenced in a study of T cells after posttransplantation cyclophosphamide. Here immunoSEQ multiplex PCR was the method, and the copy in TCRdb shows in-frame clones only, minus some. The sample is made up of 45,000 to 55,000 clones, none counted only once. The sequenced sample consisted of PBMCs. The receptor source for this set is a man aged 40-49 years in good health, CMV-negative, and a related stem cell transplant donor.

This clone was observed at least ten times. V usage is TRBV7-9 and J usage is TRBJ2-5; D possibly corresponds to TRBD1 (8 bases). Trimming stripped 5 bases from V and 1 base from J, with 14 bases between. The CDR3 is 15 amino acids. Per germline, CDR1 SEHNR and CDR2 FQNEAQ (reference sequence). DNA for the CDR3: TGTGCCAGCAGCCTACAGGGGGGGATCCAAGAGACCCAGTACTTC. It codes for CASSLQGGIQETQYF.

This clone was seen repeatedly, ten times or more. The chain carries TRBV7-2 and TRBJ1-1, with TRBD1 matching over 8 bases. V trimming: 3 bases; J trimming: 3 bases; junction bases outside the gene matches: 3. Germline V gene lookup returns CDR1 SGHTA and CDR2 FQGNSA. The CDR3 consists of 14 residues. This chain's CDR3 is CASSFDRGYTEAFF. CDR3 nucleotides: TGTGCCAGCAGCTTTGACAGGGGTTACACTGAAGCTTTCTTT.

This clone was seen ten or more times. As DNA, the CDR3 is TGTGCCAGCTCACCAAGAACTGGACAGAGCACAGATACGCAGTATTTT. This gives the protein CASSPRTGQSTDTQYF. The rearrangement links TRBV18 to TRBJ2-3, with D perhaps TRBD1 (6 bases). The CDR3 covers 16 residues. Germline V lookup: CDR1 KGHSH, CDR2 LQKENI. Trimming took off 2 bases at V and 0 bases at J, with 12 bases between the two ends.

This clone has ten or more counts. The chain is built from TRBV5-1 and TRBJ2-2; 7 positions agree with TRBD1. This CDR3 spans 15 amino acids. Trimming at V came to 0 bases and at J to 1 base, leaving 0 bases not matched to a gene. Per germline, CDR1 SGHRS and CDR2 YFSETQ. CDR3 region: CASSLGQGNTGELFF. CDR3 coding DNA: TGCGCCAGCAGCTTGGGACAGGGGAACACCGGGGAGCTGTTTTTT.

This clone was detected many times. The CDR3 protein is CASRLSENTGELFF. Written as DNA, the CDR3 is TGTGCCAGCCGACTAAGCGAGAACACCGGGGAGCTGTTTTTT. The rearrangement links TRBV27 to TRBJ2-2, with D perhaps TRBD2 (5 bases). This CDR3 comprises 14 residues. V lost 8 bases and J 1 base, leaving 11 bases between the germline ends. Germline CDR1 reads MNHEY; CDR2 reads SMNVEV (reference sequence).

This clone has ten or more counts. V is TRBV4-3 and J is TRBJ2-7; 11 bases align to TRBD1. V was clipped by 4 bases and J by 4 bases; unmatched bases: 6. The CDR3 has 15 residues. Germline CDR1 reads LGHNA; CDR2 reads YSLEER. CDR3 in amino acids: CASSPGTGGLYEQYF. In DNA form, the CDR3 reads TGCGCCAGCAGCCCCGGGACAGGGGGTTTATACGAGCAGTACTTC.

This clone was recorded at least ten times. This chain connects TRBV6-1 to TRBJ1-2; the D is unclear. CDR3 size: 14 residues. The V gene lost 5 bases and the J gene lost 0 bases, with 10 bases spanning the gap. Germline lookup yields CDR1 MNHNS and CDR2 SASEGT. The CDR3 coding sequence is TGTGCCAGCAGTCTAACGGTCCCTAACTATGGCTACACCTTC. Its translation is CASSLTVPNYGYTF.

This clone has at least ten counts. The genes are TRBV29-1 and TRBJ2-3; 12 bases are a match to TRBD2. Germline lookup yields CDR1 SQVTM and CDR2 ANQGSEA. The junction had 12 bases not matched to a gene; V was cut back by 5 bases and J by 9 bases. The CDR3 has 15 amino acids. CDR3 in amino acids: CSVLLGLAGPGTQYF. DNA for the CDR3: TGCAGCGTTCTTTTGGGACTAGCGGGTCCGGGAACGCAGTATTTT.

This clone was seen ten or more times. The chain links TRBV5-1 to TRBJ2-7, with a tentative D call TRBD2 (5 bases). CDR3 length equals 13 residues. Germline V lookup: CDR1 SGHRS, CDR2 YFSETQ. V was pared by 0 bases and J by 6 bases, with 10 bases between. As DNA, the CDR3 is TGCGCCAGCAGCTTGGGGCGGGTAGCCGAGCAGTACTTC. Translating gives CASSLGRVAEQYF.

The table lists this clone with many counts. The CDR3 loop reads CSVQGGEEQFF. As DNA, the CDR3 is TGCAGCGTCCAGGGGGGTGAGGAGCAGTTCTTC. V gene TRBV29-1 combines with J gene TRBJ2-1, with a possible D match to TRBD1 (7 bases). Trimming took 6 bases from V and 10 from J, leaving 13 bases between them. The germline gives CDR1 SQVTM, CDR2 ANQGSEA. This CDR3 has 11 residues.

This clone occurred many times. The rearrangement joins TRBV7-9 to TRBJ2-1, with TRBD2 matching over 12 bases. CDR1 and CDR2 (germline): SEHNR, FQNEAQ (reference sequence). With V trimmed by 5 bases and J by 3 bases, 11 bases remained unmatched. The CDR3 extends over 18 amino acids. CDR3 region: CASSLGTSGPLGYNEQFF. In nucleotides, the CDR3 is TGTGCCAGCAGCCTAGGGACTAGCGGGCCCCTAGGCTACAATGAGCAGTTCTTC. The whole variable domain, remainder taken from reference TRBV7-9 and TRBJ2-1, is DTGVSQNPRHKITKRGQNVTFRCDPISEHNRLYWYRQTLGQGPEFLTYFQNEAQLEKSRLLSDRFSAERPKGSFSTLEIQRTEQGDSAMYLCASSLGTSGPLGYNEQFFGPGTRLTVL.

This clone was recorded many times. The chain combines TRBV7-9 with TRBJ2-7; no clear D. Germline CDR1 SEHNR, CDR2 FQNEAQ (reference sequence). V gave up 4 bases and J gave up 3 bases, with 7 bases separating them. The CDR3 length is 12 residues. The CDR3 loop is CASSSGYYEQYF. CDR3 sequence (DNA): TGTGCCAGCAGCTCGGGTTACTACGAGCAGTACTTC.

This clone was found many times. The V gene is TRBV5-4, the J gene TRBJ2-7, with unresolved D. The V end was cut by 2 bases, the J end by 5 bases, with 11 bases between. CDR1 and CDR2 from the germline V gene are SGHNT and YYREEE (reference sequence). This CDR3 region has 13 residues. The CDR3 bases are TGTGCCAGCAGCTTCTCCCCAGACAACGAGCAGTACTTC. Its protein is CASSFSPDNEQYF.

This clone was picked up many times. The chain combines TRBV19 with TRBJ1-4; 8 nucleotides align to TRBD1. Looked up from germline, CDR1 is LNHDA and CDR2 is SQIVND (reference sequence). The CDR3 runs 13 residues. V lost 9 bases and J lost 7; bases outside the gene matches: 7. CDR3 protein: CASLDRVSEKLFF. In DNA form, the CDR3 reads TGTGCCAGCCTGGACAGGGTATCTGAAAAACTGTTTTTT. Looking up the rest from reference TRBV19 and TRBJ1-4 gives the full variable domain: DGGITQSPKYLFRKEGQNVTLSCEQNLNHDAMYWYRQDPGQGLRLIYYSQIVNDFQKGDIAEGYSVSREKKESFPLTVTSAQKNPTAFYLCASLDRVSEKLFFGSGTQLSVL.

This clone came up many times. The V gene is TRBV14, the J gene TRBJ2-1, with TRBD2 matching over 10 bases. CDR3 length equals 17 residues. The germline V gene encodes CDR1 SGHDN and CDR2 FVKESK. After removal of 0 bases from V and 8 bases from J, the junction contained 10 bases not matched to a gene. CDR3 sequence: CASSQDWTSGLWDEQFF. The DNA for the CDR3 is TGTGCCAGCAGCCAAGATTGGACTAGCGGTCTATGGGATGAGCAGTTCTTC.

This clone was seen many times. J is TRBJ2-7 and V is TRBV6-5; D possibly corresponds to TRBD2 (5 bases). This CDR3 has 13 amino acids. Trimming removed 2 bases from V and 4 bases from J, with 9 bases in between. CDR1 is MNHEY, CDR2 SVGAGI, per germline. This chain's CDR3 is CASSYMRGYEQYF. The CDR3 coding sequence is TGTGCCAGCAGTTACATGAGAGGGTACGAGCAGTACTTC.

This clone was seen at least ten times. The chain carries TRBV7-9 and TRBJ2-6; possibly TRBD1 for D (5 bases). V lost 4 bases, J lost 4 bases, and 8 bases lay in between. CDR1 and CDR2 (germline): SEHNR, FQNEAQ (reference sequence). This CDR3 has 14 residues. CDR3 region: CASSSGFGANVLTF. CDR3 DNA sequence: TGTGCCAGCAGCTCAGGGTTCGGGGCCAACGTCCTGACTTTC.

This clone has ten or more counts. The J gene is TRBJ2-7, the V gene TRBV2, with D possibly matching TRBD1 (5 bases). The CDR3 is 12 residues long. Germline lookup yields CDR1 SNHLY and CDR2 FYNNEI. Deletions cut 4 bases from V and 3 bases from J, with 7 bases between. The CDR3 loop reads CASSGQSYEQYF. CDR3 nucleotide sequence: TGTGCCAGCAGTGGACAGAGCTACGAGCAGTACTTC.

This clone has at least ten counts. The chain joins TRBV6-1 to TRBJ2-7; 8 bases agree with TRBD2. The V and J ends lost 4 bases and 1 base, in that order; junction bases with no gene match: 3. The CDR3 is 14 amino acids. Germline CDR1 is MNHNS and CDR2 is SASEGT. This CDR3 reads CASSVAGGSYEQYF. In nucleotides, the CDR3 is TGTGCCAGCAGTGTGGCGGGAGGATCCTACGAGCAGTACTTC.